These T cell receptor beta chains were read from a single sample in a study of human T cells and chemical hapten exposure. TCRdb reanalysed the 5' RACE reads using MiXCR and keeps one entry per CDR3 protein. The sample has approximately 80,000 distinct CDR3 sequences; less than 20% are singletons. These receptors all come from a female donor in good health. Both conserved end residues are part of each CDR3. The D gene is left open where the match is weak. Clone size is stated in some rows and not others, as once, few, many or a class when expanded.

TGTGCCAGCAGCAAACCCTACCCTGAAGCTTTCTTT,CASSKPYPEAFF,TRBV6-6,12,.,.,TRBJ1-1
TGCGCCAGCAGCGCCAGAACAGGGTACGTGGAAAACGAGCAGTACTTC,CASSARTGYVENEQYF,TRBV5-1,16,.,.,TRBJ2-7
TGTGCCAGCAGTTTAGTGGAACCTAGTGAGCAGTTCTTC,CASSLVEPSEQFF,TRBV12-3/TRBV12-4,13,.,.,TRBJ2-1
TGCAGTGCCGCCCATTGGGACAAAAATCAGCCCCAGCATTTT,CSAAHWDKNQPQHF,TRBV20-1,14,.,.,TRBJ1-5
TGCAGTGCGCCGACACAACTCAATCAGCCCCAGCATTTT,CSAPTQLNQPQHF,TRBV20-1,13,.,few,TRBJ1-5
TGCGCCAGCAGCTTGGGGGATGATGGTCCTGAAGCTTTCTTT,CASSLGDDGPEAFF,TRBV5-1,14,.,.,TRBJ1-1
TGTGCCAGCAGCGCCGGACAGGGGGGCACTGAAGCTTTCTTT,CASSAGQGGTEAFF,TRBV9,14,TRBD1,few,TRBJ1-1
TGTGCCAGCAGCCAGTGGAAGCGGGAGAATGAGCAGTTCTTC,CASSQWKRENEQFF,TRBV5-4,14,TRBD2,.,TRBJ2-1
TGTGCCAGCAGCTTATCAGAGACCCAGTACTTC,CASSLSETQYF,TRBV7-9,11,.,.,TRBJ2-5
TGTGCCAGCAGTTCGCTCACTGGGGGCGCTGGCTATGGCTACACCTTC,CASSSLTGGAGYGYTF,TRBV27,16,.,few,TRBJ1-2
TGTGCCAGCAGTTCCGGTGGGGCAATGTTCCGCTACACCTTC,CASSSGGAMFRYTF,TRBV28,14,.,few,TRBJ1-2
TGTGCCAGCCGCCTACAGGGGTCCTACGAGCAGTACTTC,CASRLQGSYEQYF,TRBV28,13,TRBD1,few,TRBJ2-7
TGTGCCACCAGTGAGGCGCACCTCAATCAGCCCCAGCATTTT,CATSEAHLNQPQHF,TRBV24-1,14,.,.,TRBJ1-5
TGCAGTGCTAGAGCCGGGTCTAAATCCTACAATGAGCAGTTCTTC,CSARAGSKSYNEQFF,TRBV20-1,15,.,.,TRBJ2-1
TGCGCCAGCAGCCAAGTTCAGACAGGAGCATCTAACTATGGCTACACCTTC,CASSQVQTGASNYGYTF,TRBV4-1,17,.,few,TRBJ1-2
TGCGCCAGCAGCTTGAATCCCCTCGGGTCTAGCACAGATACGCAGTATTTT,CASSLNPLGSSTDTQYF,TRBV5-1,17,.,.,TRBJ2-3
TGTGCCAGTAGTATTATAGCACCTTCCTACAATGAGCAGTTCTTC,CASSIIAPSYNEQFF,TRBV19,15,.,few,TRBJ2-1
TGCGCCAGCAGCCAAGAAACCAGGGAGGCTGGAAACACCATATATTTT,CASSQETREAGNTIYF,TRBV4-1,16,.,.,TRBJ1-3
TGTGCCAGCAGCTTACGCCGGACTAGCACAGATACGCAGTATTTT,CASSLRRTSTDTQYF,TRBV7-2,15,.,many,TRBJ2-3
TGTGCCAGCAGCCGCCCAGAGTTTATGAACACTGAAGCTTTCTTT,CASSRPEFMNTEAFF,TRBV14,15,.,.,TRBJ1-1
TGCAGTGCTAGGGGTTACTCTAGCGGGGGGGCAGATACGCAGTATTTT,CSARGYSSGGADTQYF,TRBV20-1,16,TRBD2,many,TRBJ2-3
TGTGCCAGCGATCGAGCGGGAGACACAGATACGCAGTATTTT,CASDRAGDTDTQYF,TRBV7-9,14,TRBD2,.,TRBJ2-3
TGTGCCAGCACCCGAAGTCGACAGGGTGGAGAGACCCAGTACTTC,CASTRSRQGGETQYF,TRBV12-3/TRBV12-4,15,TRBD1,.,TRBJ2-5
TGTGCCAGCAGTCCTCAGGGGGGGAGCACTGAAGCTTTCTTT,CASSPQGGSTEAFF,TRBV12-3/TRBV12-4,14,TRBD1,few,TRBJ1-1
TGTGCCAGAAGCTCCCAGGTGGCGGTAAAGCAGTTCTTC,CARSSQVAVKQFF,TRBV7-2,13,.,.,TRBJ2-1
TGTGCCAGCAGCAAAACGACTAGTTTGAATGAGCAGTTCTTC,CASSKTTSLNEQFF,TRBV7-2,14,.,.,TRBJ2-1
TGTGCCAGCAGCCATTGGACAGGGAATGGCTACACCTTC,CASSHWTGNGYTF,TRBV14,13,TRBD1,.,TRBJ1-2
TGTGCCATCAACAAGGACAGGGGTTACGAGCAGTACTTC,CAINKDRGYEQYF,TRBV10-3,13,TRBD1,few,TRBJ2-7
TGTGCCAGCAGCACGGACCTGGGGAATACGCAGTATTTT,CASSTDLGNTQYF,TRBV2,13,.,.,TRBJ2-3
TGTGCCAGCAGCTTAGCCGGCGGACTAGCGGGAAGCTCCTACGAGCAGTACTTC,CASSLAGGLAGSSYEQYF,TRBV7-2,18,TRBD2,.,TRBJ2-7
TGTGCCAGCAGCTTAGCCGTGGGAGGGAGGACAGATACGCAGTATTTT,CASSLAVGGRTDTQYF,TRBV7-9,16,TRBD2,few,TRBJ2-3
TGTGCCAGCAGTTTAACTGGGGCCCCAGGTGGCTACACCTTC,CASSLTGAPGGYTF,TRBV12-3/TRBV12-4,14,.,.,TRBJ1-2
TGTGCCTGGAGTGTAAGGGGGACACTTCAAGAGACCCAGTACTTC,CAWSVRGTLQETQYF,TRBV30,15,.,few,TRBJ2-5
TGTGCCAGCAAGTTATACGGGGGAGACACTGAAGCTTTCTTT,CASKLYGGDTEAFF,TRBV6-1,14,.,many,TRBJ1-1
TGTGCCAGCAGCCCCTGGACTGGAACTGAGCAGTTCTTC,CASSPWTGTEQFF,TRBV7-2,13,.,few,TRBJ2-1
TGTGCCAGCAGCTCCCGAGGCGGGGGTGGTCGGACTGAAGCTTTCTTT,CASSSRGGGGRTEAFF,TRBV27,16,.,.,TRBJ1-1
TGTGCCAGCAGGGTGGACAGAGTAAACATTCAGTACTTC,CASRVDRVNIQYF,TRBV7-2,13,.,.,TRBJ2-4
TGTGCCAGCAGCCTCACAGGGGGCCGGCCGTCCGGCGGCTACACCTTC,CASSLTGGRPSGGYTF,TRBV7-2,16,TRBD1,few,TRBJ1-2
TGTGCCAGCAGCTTAGGGAATAGCGGGATACGGTCTATCGAGCAGTACTTC,CASSLGNSGIRSIEQYF,TRBV7-2,17,TRBD2,.,TRBJ2-7
TGCAGTGCTAGTTCCACAGGGATCGGGTCTACTAATGAAAAACTGTTTTTT,CSASSTGIGSTNEKLFF,TRBV20-1,17,.,.,TRBJ1-4
TGTGCCAGCAGCCAATGGGCCAGGGGAAGGCCCTACGAGCAGTACTTC,CASSQWARGRPYEQYF,TRBV6-2/TRBV6-3,16,.,many,TRBJ2-7
TGCGCCAGCAGCCAAGACGGGGGGCGGGCGGATGGCTACACCTTC,CASSQDGGRADGYTF,TRBV4-3,15,.,few,TRBJ1-2
TGCGCCAGCAGCTTGGGAGGGACTAGCGGCACAGATACGCAGTATTTT,CASSLGGTSGTDTQYF,TRBV5-1,16,TRBD2,few,TRBJ2-3
TGTGCCAGCTCACCCCGTGGGACAGGGGAAAACCCCTACGAGCAGTACTTC,CASSPRGTGENPYEQYF,TRBV18,17,TRBD1,.,TRBJ2-7
TGTGCCAGCGGAACTAGCGGGACTCGCCACGAGCAGTACTTC,CASGTSGTRHEQYF,TRBV28,14,TRBD2,.,TRBJ2-7
TGCAGCGTTTTTGACAGTTTAGCCAAAAACATTCAGTACTTC,CSVFDSLAKNIQYF,TRBV29-1,14,.,few,TRBJ2-4
TGTGCCAGCGGGATGGTCCAGGGAACTGAAGCTTTCTTT,CASGMVQGTEAFF,TRBV6-6,13,.,.,TRBJ1-1
TGCGCCAGCAGCTATAGGGATAATTCACCCCTCCACTTT,CASSYRDNSPLHF,TRBV5-1,13,.,.,TRBJ1-6
TGTGCCAGCAGCTTTTTGGGGTCGTGGGGCTACACCTTC,CASSFLGSWGYTF,TRBV11-2,13,.,few,TRBJ1-2
TGTGCCAGCAGCTCCCCCTGGGGGGGGAATGAGCAGTTCTTC,CASSSPWGGNEQFF,TRBV7-2,14,TRBD2,many,TRBJ2-1